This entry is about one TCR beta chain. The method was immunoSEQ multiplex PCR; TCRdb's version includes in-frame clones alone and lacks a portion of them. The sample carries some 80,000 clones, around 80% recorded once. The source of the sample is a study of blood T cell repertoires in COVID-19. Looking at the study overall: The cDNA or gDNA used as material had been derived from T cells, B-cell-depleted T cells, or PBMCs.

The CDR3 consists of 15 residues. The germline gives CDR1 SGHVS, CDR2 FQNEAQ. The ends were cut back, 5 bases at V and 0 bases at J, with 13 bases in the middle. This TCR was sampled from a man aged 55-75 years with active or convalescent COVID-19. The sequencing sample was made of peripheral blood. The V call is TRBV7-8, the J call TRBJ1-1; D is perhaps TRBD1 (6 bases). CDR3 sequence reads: CASSRTAGVNTEAFF. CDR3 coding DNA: TGTGCCAGCAGCCGGACGGCAGGGGTGAACACTGAAGCTTTCTTT.